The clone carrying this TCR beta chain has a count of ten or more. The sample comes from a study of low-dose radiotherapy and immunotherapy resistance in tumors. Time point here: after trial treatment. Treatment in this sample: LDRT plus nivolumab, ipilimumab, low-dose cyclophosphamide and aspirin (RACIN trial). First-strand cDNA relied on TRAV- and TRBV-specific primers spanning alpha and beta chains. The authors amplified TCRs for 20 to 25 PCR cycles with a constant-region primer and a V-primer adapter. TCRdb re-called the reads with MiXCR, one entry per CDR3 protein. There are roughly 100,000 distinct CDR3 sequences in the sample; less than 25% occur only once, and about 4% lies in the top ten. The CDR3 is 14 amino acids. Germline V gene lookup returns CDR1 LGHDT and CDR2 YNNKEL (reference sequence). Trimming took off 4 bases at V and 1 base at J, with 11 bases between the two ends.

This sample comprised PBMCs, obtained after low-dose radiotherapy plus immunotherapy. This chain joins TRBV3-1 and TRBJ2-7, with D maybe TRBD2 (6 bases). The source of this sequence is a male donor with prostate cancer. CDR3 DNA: TGTGCCAGCAGCCGCGGGGAACATTCCTACGAGCAGTACTTC. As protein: CASSRGEHSYEQYF.